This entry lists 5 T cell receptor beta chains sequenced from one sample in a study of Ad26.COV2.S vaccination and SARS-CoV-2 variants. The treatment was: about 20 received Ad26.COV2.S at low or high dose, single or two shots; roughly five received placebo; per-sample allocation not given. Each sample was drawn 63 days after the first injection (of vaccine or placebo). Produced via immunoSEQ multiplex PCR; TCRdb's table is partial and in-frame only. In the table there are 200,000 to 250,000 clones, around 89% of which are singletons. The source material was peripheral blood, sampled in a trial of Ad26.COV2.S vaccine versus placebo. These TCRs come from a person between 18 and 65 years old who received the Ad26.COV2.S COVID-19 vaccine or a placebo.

CDR3 DNA sequence: TGTGCCAGCAGCCAAGCTGTGCAGGGGTCGCACATGAACACTGAAGCTTTCTTT. Its translation is CASSQAVQGSHMNTEAFF. The V gene is TRBV4-2, the J gene TRBJ1-1; the D gene is possibly TRBD1 (6 bases). The CDR3 runs to 18 residues. CDR1 and CDR2 (germline): LGHNA, YNFKEQ. V gave up 1 base and J gave up 0 bases, with 18 bases separating them.

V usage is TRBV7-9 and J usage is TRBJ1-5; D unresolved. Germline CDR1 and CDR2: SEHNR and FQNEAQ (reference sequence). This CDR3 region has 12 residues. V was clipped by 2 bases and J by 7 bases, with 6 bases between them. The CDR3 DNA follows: TGTGCCAGCAGCTTATTGGAACAGCCCCAGCATTTT. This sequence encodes CASSLLEQPQHF.

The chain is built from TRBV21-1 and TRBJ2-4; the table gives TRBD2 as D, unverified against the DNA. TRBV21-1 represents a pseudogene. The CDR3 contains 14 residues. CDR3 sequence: CASSKPMRKNIQYF. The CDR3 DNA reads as TGTGCCAGCAGCAAACCGATGCGGAAAAACATTCAGTACTTC.

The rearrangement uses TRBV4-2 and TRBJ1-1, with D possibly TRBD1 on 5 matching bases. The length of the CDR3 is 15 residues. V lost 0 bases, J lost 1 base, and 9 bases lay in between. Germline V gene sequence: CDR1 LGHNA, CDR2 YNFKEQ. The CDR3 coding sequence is TGTGCCAGCAGCCAAGAGGACATGAGGAACACTGAAGCTTTCTTT. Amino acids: CASSQEDMRNTEAFF.

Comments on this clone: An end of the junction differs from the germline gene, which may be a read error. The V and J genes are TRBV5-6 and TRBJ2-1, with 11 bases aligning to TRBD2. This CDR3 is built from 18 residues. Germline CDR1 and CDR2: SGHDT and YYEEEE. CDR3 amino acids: CASRLGLAVRSSYNEQFF. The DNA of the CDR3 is TGTGCCAGCAGGTTGGGACTAGCGGTAAGATCCTCCTACAATGAGCAGTTCTTC. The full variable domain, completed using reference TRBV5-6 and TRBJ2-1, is DAGVTQSPTHLIKTRGQQVTLRCSPKSGHDTVSWYQQALGQGPQFIFQYYEEEERQRGNFPDRFSGHQFPNYSSELNVNALLLGDSALYLCASRLGLAVRSSYNEQFFGPGTRLTVL.